The next 10 T cell receptor beta chains were all read from a single sample in a study of sequential checkpoint blockade in melanoma. Documented treatment: randomized to nivolumab then ipilimumab (arm A) or the reverse (arm B). Assay: immunoSEQ multiplex PCR; the TCRdb copy retains only in-frame clones and omits some. Of 25,000 to 30,000 clones listed, about 83% are singletons. The sequencing used CD8+ T cells sorted from blood (inferred from file names), collected from a patient given nivolumab and ipilimumab in sequence. The receptor set was obtained from a human donor with melanoma.

The chain has TRBV27 and TRBJ2-1, with a tentative D call TRBD1 (6 bases). Germline V CDR1 and CDR2: MNHEY, SMNVEV (reference sequence). Trimming took 4 bases from V and 10 from J, leaving 11 bases between them. This CDR3 spans 12 amino acids. The CDR3 is CASSSQGSEQFF. The CDR3 DNA is TGTGCCAGCAGTTCACAGGGTTCCGAGCAGTTCTTC.

J is TRBJ2-2 and V is TRBV28; a weak D match, TRBD2 (5 bases). Looked up from germline, CDR1 is MDHEN and CDR2 is SYDVKM. The CDR3 totals 14 residues. Trimming shortened V by 4 bases and J by 4 bases, and 10 bases separated the two germline ends. In DNA, the CDR3 is TGTGCCAGCAGTTACGGGGTGGCCACCGGGGAGCTGTTTTTT. Its translation: CASSYGVATGELFF.

The chain couples TRBV18 to TRBJ1-5, with 7 bases aligning to TRBD1. Trimming cost V 6 bases and J 2 bases; bases outside gene matches: 13. The CDR3 runs to 17 residues. Germline V lookup: CDR1 KGHSH, CDR2 LQKENI. Written as DNA, the CDR3 is TGTGCCAGCTCGGCTAGTCGACAGGGCGGGGGCAATCAGCCCCAGCATTTT. Its protein is CASSASRQGGGNQPQHF.

A few counts support this clone. The genes are TRBV4-3 and TRBJ1-2; 12 nucleotides align to TRBD1. The germline V gene encodes CDR1 LGHNA and CDR2 YSLEER. The CDR3 contains 15 residues. With 4 bases clipped from V and 4 bases from J, the junction kept 4 bases outside the gene matches. The CDR3 sequence is CASSPRDRGPYGYTF. The CDR3 coding sequence is TGCGCCAGCAGCCCCCGGGACAGGGGGCCCTATGGCTACACCTTC.

This sequence joins TRBV28 and TRBJ2-1, with 7 bases that match TRBD2. Trimming took 11 bases from V and 10 from J; bases not matched to a gene: 23. This CDR3 is 16 amino acids long. Germline CDR1 reads MDHEN; CDR2 reads SYDVKM. CDR3 loop: CAVSSLRLGAGGEQFF. CDR3 nucleotides: TGTGCCGTCTCCTCTTTACGGCTAGGGGCCGGGGGGGAGCAGTTCTTC.

V usage is TRBV7-6 and J usage is TRBJ1-1; D gene unclear. Trimming left V 0 bases short and J 1 base short, with 15 bases between. The CDR3 covers 17 residues. Germline assignment: CDR1 SGHVS and CDR2 FNYEAQ. Written as DNA, the CDR3 is TGTGCCAGCAGCTTAGCGTGGCGGGGAATGTCGAACACTGAAGCTTTCTTT. Encoded protein: CASSLAWRGMSNTEAFF.

The rearrangement joins TRBV11-2 to TRBJ1-1; D is ambiguous. Germline assignment: CDR1 SGHAT and CDR2 FQNNGV. This CDR3 spans 14 amino acids. V was clipped by 1 base and J by 5 bases, with 11 bases between them. The CDR3 nucleotides read TGTGCCAGCAGCTTAGGCGGGGATAGGACTGAAGCTTTCTTT. Amino acid sequence: CASSLGGDRTEAFF.

This rearrangement joins TRBV7-3 to TRBJ2-5, with D maybe TRBD2 (6 bases). The DNA end is more similar to TRBJ2-7, so the J call may be wrong. CDR3 length equals 13 residues. The germline CDR1 and CDR2 sequences are SGHTA and FQGTGA. The chain's CDR3 is CASSLGRGYEQYF. Written as DNA, the CDR3 is TGTGCCAGCAGCTTAGGGCGGGGCTACGAGCAGTACTTC.

The gene calls are TRBV4-3 and TRBJ2-1; TRBD2 is a possible D gene (6 bases). Per germline, CDR1 LGHNA and CDR2 YSLEER. V was trimmed by 3 bases and J by 9 bases, leaving 9 bases between them. The CDR3 is 12 amino acids. The CDR3 nucleotides are TGCGCCAGCAGCCAGGGGGGTGGTGAGCAGTTCTTC. Its protein is CASSQGGGEQFF.

The V call is TRBV29-1, the J call TRBJ1-2; TRBD1 aligns across 9 bases. The CDR3 is 11 residues long. Germline CDR1 reads SQVTM; CDR2 reads ANQGSEA. With 7 bases clipped from V and 7 bases from J, the junction kept 4 bases outside the gene matches. The CDR3 nucleotides read TGCAGCGACGGACAGGGGTCTGGCTACACCTTC. Its protein product is CSDGQGSGYTF.